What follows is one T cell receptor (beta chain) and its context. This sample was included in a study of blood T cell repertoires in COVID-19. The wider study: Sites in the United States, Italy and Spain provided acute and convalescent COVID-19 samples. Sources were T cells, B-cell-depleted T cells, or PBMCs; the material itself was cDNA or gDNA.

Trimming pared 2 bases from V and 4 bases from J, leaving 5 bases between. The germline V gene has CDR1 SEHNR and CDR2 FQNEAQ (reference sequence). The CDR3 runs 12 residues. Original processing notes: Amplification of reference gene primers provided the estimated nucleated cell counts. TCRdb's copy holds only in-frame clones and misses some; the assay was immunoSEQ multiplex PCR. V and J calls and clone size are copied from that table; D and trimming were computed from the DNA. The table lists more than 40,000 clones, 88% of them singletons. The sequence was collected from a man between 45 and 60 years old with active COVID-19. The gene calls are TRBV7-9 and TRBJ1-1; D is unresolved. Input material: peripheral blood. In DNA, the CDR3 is TGTGCCAGCAGCTTATCCCTCACTGAAGCTTTCTTT. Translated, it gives CASSLSLTEAFF. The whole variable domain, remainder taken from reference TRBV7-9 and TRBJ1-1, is DTGVSQNPRHKITKRGQNVTFRCDPISEHNRLYWYRQTLGQGPEFLTYFQNEAQLEKSRLLSDRFSAERPKGSFSTLEIQRTEQGDSAMYLCASSLSLTEAFFGQGTRLTVV.